A single count supports the clone carrying this TCR beta chain. V was cut by 1 base and J by 5 bases, with 8 bases left in between. The germline gives CDR1 SEHNR, CDR2 FQNEAQ (reference sequence). The CDR3 length is 14 residues. Exclusion of a patient followed from autoimmune disease history or systemic immunosuppression. This sample is drawn from a study of OX40 agonist ivuxolimab in advanced cancers. The overall study: Every 2 weeks, ivuxolimab was infused into the patients intravenously at between 0.01 and 10 mg/kg. The dose-escalation group included hepatocellular carcinoma, melanoma, renal cell carcinoma and head and neck cancer. One patient with hepatocellular carcinoma and two with cutaneous melanoma, three in all, had partial responses.

Method: immunoSEQ multiplex PCR; TCRdb's copy keeps in-frame clones and lacks some. The sample lists 80,000 to 95,000 clones, roughly 91% seen once, with 0.6% to 0.8% in the top ten. This chain uses TRBV7-9 with TRBJ2-2; D unresolved. The clonotype originates from an adult with an advanced solid tumor such as melanoma, head and neck, liver or kidney cancer. The sample consisted of CD4+ or CD8+ T cells sorted from blood, taken in a trial of the OX40 agonist ivuxolimab. CDR3 amino acids: CASSLGPGTGELFF. CDR3 bases: TGTGCCAGCAGCTTAGGCCCCGGGACCGGGGAGCTGTTTTTT. Variable domain in full (rest from reference TRBV7-9 and TRBJ2-2): DTGVSQNPRHKITKRGQNVTFRCDPISEHNRLYWYRQTLGQGPEFLTYFQNEAQLEKSRLLSDRFSAERPKGSFSTLEIQRTEQGDSAMYLCASSLGPGTGELFFGEGSRLTVL.